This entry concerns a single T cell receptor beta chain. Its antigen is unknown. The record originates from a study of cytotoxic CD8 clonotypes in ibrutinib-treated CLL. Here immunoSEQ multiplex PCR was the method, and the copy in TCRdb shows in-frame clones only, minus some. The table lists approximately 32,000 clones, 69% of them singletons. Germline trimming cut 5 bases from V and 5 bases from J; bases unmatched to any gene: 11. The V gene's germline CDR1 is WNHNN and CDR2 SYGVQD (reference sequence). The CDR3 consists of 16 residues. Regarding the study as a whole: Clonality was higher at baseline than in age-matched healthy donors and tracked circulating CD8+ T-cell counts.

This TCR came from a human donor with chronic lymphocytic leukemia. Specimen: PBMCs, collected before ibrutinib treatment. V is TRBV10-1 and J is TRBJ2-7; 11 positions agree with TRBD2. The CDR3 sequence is CASSFLRLAGFHEQYF. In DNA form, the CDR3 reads TGCGCCAGCAGTTTCTTAAGACTAGCGGGATTCCACGAGCAGTACTTC.